The 27 T cell receptor beta chains reported below all come from one sample, sequenced in a study of T cell responses to AZD1222 COVID-19 vaccine. The method was immunoSEQ multiplex PCR; TCRdb's version includes in-frame clones alone and lacks a portion of them. The sample yields 65,000 to 75,000 clones, approximately 80% seen once. The sample consisted of peripheral blood, taken on day 0 of AZD1222 vaccination. The source is an adult in good health.

This clone was detected only a few times. Within the sample, other DNA sequences also encode this same CDR3. The CDR3 reads CASSLGYEQYF. The CDR3 region has the DNA TGTGCCAGCAGCCTAGGGTACGAGCAGTACTTC. The chain uses TRBV3-1 (or the pseudogene TRBV3-2) and TRBJ2-7; D is ambiguous. V lost 4 bases, J lost 4 bases, and 5 bases lay in between. CDR3 size: 11 residues. In germline, CDR1 is LGHDT, CDR2 YNNKEL (reference sequence).

This chain links TRBV30 with TRBJ1-5; 9 positions match TRBD1. Per the germline V gene, CDR1 is GTSNPN and CDR2 is SVGIG (reference sequence). The J segment lost 6 bases and the V segment lost 1 base, leaving 10 bases of the junction unmatched. CDR3 length equals 16 residues. CDR3 in DNA: TGTGCCTGGAGTGGGACAGGGGTGTTTAACACTCAGCCCCAGCATTTT. This encodes CAWSGTGVFNTQPQHF.

The CDR3 DNA is TGTGCCACCAGAAGTTTTAGTGGCGGAGGCCAGCCCCAGCATTTT. Translating it yields CATRSFSGGGQPQHF. The rearrangement joins TRBV15 to TRBJ1-5; no definite D call. CDR1 LNHNV and CDR2 YYDKDF come from the germline V gene (reference sequence). The V end lost 6 bases, the J end lost 7 bases, and 19 bases lay between the germline ends. This CDR3 has 15 amino acids.

The chain uses TRBV5-1 and TRBJ1-5, with D perhaps TRBD1 (5 bases). From germline, CDR1 is SGHRS and CDR2 YFSETQ. Trimming took off 5 bases at V and 5 bases at J, with 17 bases between the two ends. The CDR3 sequence is 15 residues long. The CDR3 nucleotides are TGCGCCAGCAGACAGGACGGGGACCTGGATCAGCCCCAGCATTTT. Protein sequence: CASRQDGDLDQPQHF.

The V gene is TRBV7-2, the J gene TRBJ1-2, with TRBD1 matching 10 bases. Germline lookup yields CDR1 SGHTA and CDR2 FQGNSA. V was pared by 5 bases and J by 2 bases, with 5 bases of the junction left unmatched. The CDR3 sequence is 15 residues long. CDR3 loop: CASSHRTGGNYGYTF. The CDR3 bases are TGTGCCAGCAGCCACCGGACAGGGGGAAACTATGGCTACACCTTC.

V gene TRBV7-9 combines with J gene TRBJ1-6, with D unclear. The V end was cut by 2 bases, the J end by 13 bases, with 12 bases between. CDR1 is SEHNR and CDR2 is FQNEAQ in the germline V gene (reference sequence). This CDR3 contains 13 residues. The CDR3 reads CASSLTPGRPLHF. CDR3 bases: TGTGCCAGCAGCTTAACTCCGGGGAGGCCCCTCCACTTT. Using reference TRBV7-9 and TRBJ1-6 for the parts outside the CDR3, the full variable domain is DTGVSQNPRHKITKRGQNVTFRCDPISEHNRLYWYRQTLGQGPEFLTYFQNEAQLEKSRLLSDRFSAERPKGSFSTLEIQRTEQGDSAMYLCASSLTPGRPLHFGNGTRLTVT.

The V and J genes are TRBV6-5 and TRBJ1-2; 9 nucleotides line up with TRBD1. The germline V gene encodes CDR1 MNHEY and CDR2 SVGAGI. CDR3 length equals 13 residues. The V and J ends lost 6 bases and 7 bases, in that order; junction bases with no gene match: 6. The chain's CDR3 is CASSTGGLGGYTF. Here the CDR3 DNA reads TGTGCCAGCAGCACAGGGGGCTTAGGTGGCTACACCTTC.

This clone was recorded once. The J gene is TRBJ1-2, the V gene TRBV24-1, with 7 bases matching TRBD1. This CDR3 has 15 residues. CDR1 is KGHDR and CDR2 is SFDVKD in the germline V gene. Trimming removed 9 bases from V and 0 bases from J; junction bases left unmatched: 9. CDR3 bases: TGTGCCACCTGGGGAGGGGACAGAGCTAACTATGGCTACACCTTC. Translated, it gives CATWGGDRANYGYTF.

The gene calls are TRBV28 and TRBJ2-5; TRBD1 agrees at 10 bases. From germline, CDR1 is MDHEN and CDR2 SYDVKM. The CDR3 is 16 amino acids. Trimming cost V 4 bases and J 5 bases; bases outside gene matches: 10. The CDR3 region has the DNA TGTGCCAGCAGTTCCCCCGGGACAGGGGCCGGGGAGACCCAGTACTTC. Protein: CASSSPGTGAGETQYF. The full variable domain, with the rest looked up from reference TRBV28 and TRBJ2-5, is DVKVTQSSRYLVKRTGEKVFLECVQDMDHENMFWYRQDPGLGLRLIYFSYDVKMKEKGDIPEGYSVSREKKERFSLILESASTNQTSMYLCASSSPGTGAGETQYFGPGTRLLVL.

The V and J genes are TRBV6-5 and TRBJ1-3, with D unresolved. Deletions cut 2 bases from V and 2 bases from J, with 10 bases between. Germline loops: CDR1 MNHEY, CDR2 SVGAGI. This CDR3 has 15 residues. The CDR3 is CASSYLPAAGNTIYF. The DNA of the CDR3 is TGTGCCAGCAGTTACCTCCCTGCAGCTGGAAACACCATATATTTT.

Points on this clone: This specimen includes other DNA sequences encoding the same CDR3. V is TRBV11-2 and J is TRBJ1-2; 9 nucleotides align to TRBD1. J was trimmed by 6 bases and V by 1 base; bases with no gene match: 0. The CDR3 consists of 13 residues. Looked up from germline, CDR1 is SGHAT and CDR2 is FQNNGV. The DNA of the CDR3 is TGTGCCAGCAGCTTAGGGACAGGGGATGGCTACACCTTC. Its translation is CASSLGTGDGYTF.

The chain links TRBV9 to TRBJ1-4, with 7 bases aligning to TRBD1. Trimming took 1 base from V and 5 from J; bases not matched to a gene: 11. The CDR3 is 17 residues long. Germline V lookup: CDR1 SGDLS, CDR2 YYNGEE. CDR3 sequence reads: CASSVTGQVGGNEKLFF. The CDR3 DNA reads TGTGCCAGCAGCGTAACCGGACAGGTGGGGGGAAATGAAAAACTGTTTTTT.

In this sample, this clone turned up a few times. The chain carries TRBV2 and TRBJ2-5; D is possibly TRBD1 (5 bases). Germline CDR1 SNHLY, CDR2 FYNNEI. V was trimmed by 7 bases and J by 0 bases, leaving 15 bases between them. The CDR3 consists of 15 residues. Here the CDR3 reads CASNVGQTYQETQYF. The CDR3, as DNA: TGTGCCAGCAATGTGGGGCAGACGTACCAAGAGACCCAGTACTTC.

This chain joins TRBV19 and TRBJ2-7; D tentatively reads TRBD1 or TRBD2 (5 bases each). Germline V gives CDR1 LNHDA, CDR2 SQIVND (reference sequence). Trimming stripped 1 base from V and 2 bases from J, with 12 bases between. The CDR3 length is 15 residues. The CDR3 loop is CASSIGGPSAYEQYF. CDR3 bases: TGTGCCAGTAGTATAGGGGGACCATCGGCCTACGAGCAGTACTTC.

This sequence joins TRBV7-9 and TRBJ1-4; the D is unclear. The CDR3 runs to 14 residues. Germline V CDR1 and CDR2: SEHNR, FQNEAQ (reference sequence). Trimming cost V 3 bases and J 1 base, with 6 bases left between them. CDR3 nucleotide sequence: TGTGCCAGCAGCTTGGCAGGAACTAATGAAAAACTGTTTTTT. Translated, it gives CASSLAGTNEKLFF.

This chain links TRBV9 with TRBJ2-2, with no clear D. The V gene's germline CDR1 is SGDLS and CDR2 YYNGEE. Trimming left V 0 bases short and J 0 bases short, with 6 bases between. This CDR3 is 15 amino acids long. The chain's CDR3 is CASSVGDTNTGELFF. CDR3 sequence (DNA): TGTGCCAGCAGCGTAGGTGACACGAACACCGGGGAGCTGTTTTTT.

The V call is TRBV3-1 (or the pseudogene TRBV3-2), the J call TRBJ2-3; no reliable D call. The CDR3 consists of 14 residues. Per germline, CDR1 LGHDT and CDR2 YNNKEL (reference sequence). V dropped 1 base and J dropped 6 bases, with 11 bases sitting between them. The CDR3: CASSQGHTGDTQYF. The CDR3 DNA is TGTGCCAGCAGCCAAGGACATACCGGTGATACGCAGTATTTT.

The rearrangement links TRBV5-4 to TRBJ2-2; no clear D. Trimming pared 0 bases from V and 3 bases from J, leaving 3 bases between. This CDR3 comprises 13 residues. Germline lookup yields CDR1 SGHNT and CDR2 YYREEE (reference sequence). The CDR3 region is CASSLEDTGELFF. CDR3 sequence (DNA): TGTGCCAGCAGCTTGGAGGACACCGGGGAGCTGTTTTTT. Full variable domain (rest looked up from reference TRBV5-4 and TRBJ2-2): ETGVTQSPTHLIKTRGQQVTLRCSSQSGHNTVSWYQQALGQGPQFIFQYYREEENGRGNFPPRFSGLQFPNYSSELNVNALELDDSALYLCASSLEDTGELFFGEGSRLTVL.

The chain has TRBV11-2 and TRBJ1-1; D uncertain. Germline CDR1 reads SGHAT; CDR2 reads FQNNGV. V was trimmed by 2 bases and J by 3 bases, leaving 10 bases between them. This CDR3 comprises 14 residues. CDR3 in DNA: TGTGCCAGCAGCTTATCGGAGGGAGACACTGAAGCTTTCTTT. This gives the protein CASSLSEGDTEAFF. Together with reference TRBV11-2 and TRBJ1-1, the CDR3 gives the full variable domain: EAGVAQSPRYKIIEKRQSVAFWCNPISGHATLYWYQQILGQGPKLLIQFQNNGVVDDSQLPKDRFSAERLKGVDSTLKIQPAKLEDSAVYLCASSLSEGDTEAFFGQGTRLTVV.

This chain joins TRBV27 and TRBJ2-1; 9 bases are shared with TRBD2. This CDR3 spans 15 amino acids. The germline gives CDR1 MNHEY, CDR2 SMNVEV (reference sequence). V dropped 5 bases and J dropped 8; count of bases not matched to a gene: 10. In DNA, the CDR3 is TGTGCCAGCAGTCCGCGGGGGGGCCTAGGGGATGAGCAGTTCTTC. Protein: CASSPRGGLGDEQFF.

V and J are TRBV6-5 and TRBJ2-1; tentatively, D is TRBD2 (7 bases). Trimming removed 6 bases from V and 8 bases from J, with 20 bases in between. The length of the CDR3 is 15 residues. Germline V gene lookup returns CDR1 MNHEY and CDR2 SVGAGI. The CDR3 region has the DNA TGTGCCAGCAGCCGAGGGGGGGGCAATATGGATGAGCAGTTCTTC. It specifies CASSRGGGNMDEQFF.

This clone was detected only a few times. The chain is built from TRBV28 and TRBJ1-6; D uncertain. CDR1 and CDR2 from the germline V gene are MDHEN and SYDVKM. Between the trimmed V and J ends, which lost 1 base and 4 bases, there was a span of 5 bases. The CDR3 contains 14 residues. The CDR3: CASSLSRYNSPLHF. For the CDR3, the DNA is TGTGCCAGCAGTTTATCAAGGTATAATTCACCCCTCCACTTT.

The chain combines TRBV7-2 with TRBJ2-1, with 8 bases aligning to TRBD2. Germline V gives CDR1 SGHTA, CDR2 FQGNSA. The CDR3 covers 14 residues. After removal of 2 bases from V and 8 bases from J, the junction contained 5 bases not matched to a gene. The CDR3 sequence is CASSLSGGGDEQFF. The DNA of the CDR3 is TGTGCCAGCAGCTTAAGCGGGGGAGGGGATGAGCAGTTCTTC.

The CDR3 reads CASSFGPGTGHSNTGELFF. CDR3 DNA: TGTGCCAGCAGCTTCGGCCCCGGGACAGGGCACTCGAACACCGGGGAGCTGTTTTTT. V and J are TRBV11-3 and TRBJ2-2, with 9 bases fitting TRBD1. Germline trimming cut 3 bases from V and 0 bases from J; bases unmatched to any gene: 11. The germline CDR1 and CDR2 sequences are SGHNT and YENEEA. The CDR3 covers 19 residues.

This rearrangement joins TRBV10-3 to TRBJ2-7; 7 bases match TRBD1. J was trimmed by 2 bases and V by 10 bases; bases with no gene match: 8. The CDR3 sequence is 13 residues long. The V gene's germline CDR1 is ENHRY and CDR2 SYGVKD. The CDR3 region is CATGTASTYEQYF. The CDR3 coding sequence is TGTGCCACTGGGACAGCTTCTACCTACGAGCAGTACTTC.

This clone appeared a few times. The rearrangement joins TRBV3-1 (or the pseudogene TRBV3-2) to TRBJ2-7; 14 nucleotides line up with TRBD2. V shed 4 bases and J 1 base; nucleotides not matched to a gene: 3. CDR1 is LGHDT and CDR2 is YNNKEL in the germline V gene (reference sequence). The CDR3 loop spans 16 amino acids. The CDR3 nucleotides are TGTGCCAGCAGCCCGGGACTAGCGGGGGCATCCTACGAGCAGTACTTC. Translated: CASSPGLAGASYEQYF.

This chain links TRBV5-1 with TRBJ2-3; D ambiguous. The length of the CDR3 is 14 residues. The germline gives CDR1 SGHRS, CDR2 YFSETQ. Trimming stripped 1 base from V and 2 bases from J, with 8 bases between. The CDR3 DNA reads TGCGCCAGCAGCTTGCGCAGTTCCACAGATACGCAGTATTTT. Translating it yields CASSLRSSTDTQYF.